These T cell receptor beta chains were read from a single sample in a study of identical twins. TCRdb recomputed calls from the 5' RACE reads with MiXCR, one row per CDR3 protein. The data hold some 730,000 distinct CDR3 sequences, with 18% observed a single time. The sample also formed part of further work on T cells expressing NK-cell markers.

Sequencing was carried out using PBMCs. The receptors were gathered from a woman younger than 35 in good health. Both conserved end residues are part of each CDR3. The D gene is left open where the match is weak. Clone size is not always given. Where it is, it says once, few, many or a class for expanded clones.

CDR3 length | clone size | J gene | D gene | V gene | CDR3 DNA | CDR3 protein
15 | few | TRBJ2-1 | TRBD2 | TRBV11-2 | TGTGCCAGCAGCTTATCCCTAGCGGGAGGTTATGAGCAGTTCTTC | CASSLSLAGGYEQFF
16 | NA | TRBJ2-7 | TRBD2 | TRBV7-8 | TGTGCCAGCAGCCCACGGACTAGCGGGAGGCCGTACGAGCAGTACTTC | CASSPRTSGRPYEQYF
14 | NA | TRBJ2-1 | TRBD2 | TRBV2 | TGTGCCAGCAGTGAAGCGCTTGGGAGGGAACCGGAGTTCTTC | CASSEALGREPEFF
16 | few | TRBJ1-3 | NA | TRBV20-1 | TGCAGTGCCAGAAAGCGGACAACCGCCCCTGGAAACACCATATATTTT | CSARKRTTAPGNTIYF
13 | few | TRBJ2-3 | NA | TRBV4-3 | TGCGCCAGCAGCCCCGTCGTGGCAGATACGCAGTATTTT | CASSPVVADTQYF
12 | many | TRBJ2-1 | NA | TRBV12-3/TRBV12-4 | TGCGCCAGCAGCTTGACCGGTAATGAGCAGTTCTTC | CASSLTGNEQFF
13 | NA | TRBJ2-1 | NA | TRBV11-2 | TGTGCCAGCAGCTTGGGACACAACAATGAGCAGTTCTTC | CASSLGHNNEQFF
14 | few | TRBJ2-7 | NA | TRBV2 | TGTGCCAGCACCGGGACGTCCGGGAGCAACGAGCAGTACTTC | CASTGTSGSNEQYF
16 | NA | TRBJ1-2 | NA | TRBV6-2/TRBV6-3 | TGTGCCAGCAGTTACTCGTTGAGGGACACTACTTCTGGCTACACCTTC | CASSYSLRDTTSGYTF
11 | NA | TRBJ1-1 | NA | TRBV29-1 | TGCAGCGTGTTCCTGAACACTGAAGCTTTCTTT | CSVFLNTEAFF
13 | many | TRBJ1-5 | NA | TRBV6-5 | TGTGCCAGCAGTTACGGGGGCAATCAGCCCCAGCATTTT | CASSYGGNQPQHF
15 | NA | TRBJ1-5 | TRBD1 | TRBV18 | TGTGCCAGCTCACAATCAGGGGGGGGAAATCAGCCCCAGCATTTT | CASSQSGGGNQPQHF
15 | few | TRBJ1-6 | NA | TRBV5-1 | TGCGCCAGCGCCTCCTCGGGGGTCCCAAATTCACCCCTCCACTTT | CASASSGVPNSPLHF
13 | many | TRBJ2-2 | NA | TRBV2 | TGTGCCAGCAGTGACACCCAACCCGGGGAGCTGTTTTTT | CASSDTQPGELFF
14 | NA | TRBJ1-6 | NA | TRBV7-9 | TGTGCCAGCAGCTCCCCCGGTTGGGATTCACCCCTCCACTTT | CASSSPGWDSPLHF
15 | NA | TRBJ2-1 | TRBD1 | TRBV29-1 | TGCAGCGTCCCTTGGCAGGGGGTCTCCTACAATGAGCAGTTCTTC | CSVPWQGVSYNEQFF
14 | few | TRBJ2-3 | NA | TRBV5-6 | TGTGCCAGCATGGAACGGAGTTACACAGATACGCAGTATTTT | CASMERSYTDTQYF
15 | many | TRBJ2-2 | NA | TRBV20-1 | TGCAGTGCTAGAGATGCGGGTACGGACACCGGGGAGCTGTTTTTT | CSARDAGTDTGELFF
14 | NA | TRBJ2-2 | NA | TRBV12-3/TRBV12-4 | TGTGCCAGCAGTTTTCAGGACTTCGGCGGGGAGCTGTTTTTT | CASSFQDFGGELFF
15 | few | TRBJ1-2 | TRBD1 | TRBV5-1 | TGCGCCAGCAGCCACCTACAGGGGAGAGAGTATGGCTACACCTTC | CASSHLQGREYGYTF
13 | few | TRBJ1-3 | NA | TRBV6-1 | TGTGCCACCAGTCCTAACTCCGGAAACACCATATATTTT | CATSPNSGNTIYF
13 | NA | TRBJ2-7 | TRBD1 | TRBV15 | TGTGCCACCAGCAGGACAGGGCCCTACGAGCAGTACTTC | CATSRTGPYEQYF
14 | few | TRBJ2-1 | NA | TRBV7-3 | TGTGCCAGCAGCTCGGGGACATCCTACAATGAGCAGTTCTTC | CASSSGTSYNEQFF
10 | few | TRBJ2-7 | NA | TRBV5-1 | TGCGCCAGCACTTTCTACGAGCAGTACTTC | CASTFYEQYF
12 | NA | TRBJ2-1 | NA | TRBV7-9 | TGTGCCAGCCCCGGGAAGGGGGATGAGCAGTTCTTC | CASPGKGDEQFF
14 | NA | TRBJ2-5 | NA | TRBV7-9 | TGTGCCAGCAGTTACACGGGCCGGGGAGAGACCCAGTACTTC | CASSYTGRGETQYF
15 | NA | TRBJ2-5 | NA | TRBV20-1 | TGCAGTGCTAGAGATCTGCGAAAGGGAGTAGAGACCCAGTACTTC | CSARDLRKGVETQYF
15 | many | TRBJ2-6 | NA | TRBV6-2/TRBV6-3 | TGTGCCAGCACCGACCGGGGCTCTGGGGCCAACGTCCTGACTTTC | CASTDRGSGANVLTF
11 | NA | TRBJ2-1 | NA | TRBV20-1 | TGCAGTGGGGGGGTGGATTCGGAGACGTTCTTC | CSGGVDSETFF
15 | few | TRBJ2-2 | TRBD1 | TRBV29-1 | TGCAGCGGAACAGGGGGCGGATTGAACACCGGGGAGCTGTTTTTT | CSGTGGGLNTGELFF
15 | NA | TRBJ2-7 | NA | TRBV20-1 | TGCAGTGCTAGGGCCCACGGGAGCGGGACATACGAGCAGTACTTC | CSARAHGSGTYEQYF
14 | NA | TRBJ2-5 | NA | TRBV28 | TGTGCCAGCAGTACCAAAGGGGTATCAGAGACCCAGTACTTC | CASSTKGVSETQYF
15 | few | TRBJ1-1 | TRBD1 | TRBV6-5 | TGTGCCAGCAGTTACGAGGGGGCTTGGGCCACTGAAGCTTTCTTT | CASSYEGAWATEAFF
15 | many | TRBJ2-1 | NA | TRBV5-1 | TGCGCCAGCAGCCCGTCCGGGGAGTCCTACAATGAGCAGTTCTTC | CASSPSGESYNEQFF
17 | NA | TRBJ2-7 | TRBD2 | TRBV7-9 | TGTGCCAGCAGCTTAGGGGACCGAGCGGGAGGATACTACGAGCAGTACTTC | CASSLGDRAGGYYEQYF
15 | many | TRBJ2-3 | NA | TRBV7-9 | TGTGCCAGCAGCCGGGACTCCACCGGTCGGGGTACGCAGTATTTT | CASSRDSTGRGTQYF
10 | many | TRBJ2-5 | NA | TRBV20-1 | TGCAGTGCTAGGGGGGAGACCCAGTACTTC | CSARGETQYF
13 | NA | TRBJ2-7 | NA | TRBV10-3 | TGTGCCATCAGTGGGCAGGATCTCTACGAGCAGTACTTC | CAISGQDLYEQYF
14 | few | TRBJ2-3 | TRBD2 | TRBV7-9 | TGTGCCAGCAGCCCTTCTAGCGGGGCAGATACGCAGTATTTT | CASSPSSGADTQYF
12 | few | TRBJ1-1 | TRBD1 | TRBV9 | TGTGCCAGCAGCGCAGTGGGACAGGAAGCTTTCTTT | CASSAVGQEAFF
12 | NA | TRBJ2-7 | NA | TRBV29-1 | TGCAGCGGGAAGGGGACTTCCTACGAGCAGTACTTC | CSGKGTSYEQYF
15 | NA | TRBJ2-5 | NA | TRBV5-1 | TGCGCCAGCAGCTTGCAAGTACCGATACAAGAGACCCAGTACTTC | CASSLQVPIQETQYF
15 | NA | TRBJ2-4 | TRBD2 | TRBV5-6 | TGTGCCAGCAGCCGGGGGGGAGTCGCCAAAAACATTCAGTACTTC | CASSRGGVAKNIQYF
13 | NA | TRBJ2-1 | TRBD2 | TRBV7-3 | TGTGCCAGCAGCTTCACCAGCGGGGATCCGCAGTTCTTC | CASSFTSGDPQFF
16 | NA | TRBJ2-3 | NA | TRBV6-1 | TGTGCCAGCACGCCGCGGGGCAGGGGGGTGGGAGATACGCAGTATTTT | CASTPRGRGVGDTQYF
16 | NA | TRBJ2-7 | NA | TRBV12-3/TRBV12-4 | TGTGCCAGCAGTATAAGACAGGTCCCGCTCATCAACGAGCAGTACTTC | CASSIRQVPLINEQYF